This note documents a single T cell receptor (beta chain) sequence. The target of this receptor is not known. Per-base quality was not reported, and no clone a single base away is much larger than it. Genomic DNA was extracted from sorted cells for sequencing of the TCRbeta CDR3 region. The immunoSEQ Assay was used for sequencing of TCRbeta CDR3 regions. Entries here come from immuneACCESS through TCRdb and include only in-frame sequences with V and J called. Some clones fail to appear in such tables; in the studies checked, an unresolved V gene covers under half of the shortfall, and the cause of the remainder is unknown. In all, the sample holds about 97,000 clones, and approximately 87% of those were seen once. More than 5.5% of the sample lies in the top ten. The trial excluded patients who had a history of autoimmune disease or who were on systemic immunosuppression. Peripheral blood for TCR sequencing was collected from all dose cohorts at baseline, on cycle 4 day 1, and on cycle 7 day 1. The samples were drawn from a first-in-human, open-label, multicenter phase I dose-escalation trial of ivuxolimab. Adults with locally advanced or metastatic melanoma, renal cell, hepatocellular, or head and neck squamous cell carcinoma were enrolled in the trial. Before TCR sequencing, CD4+ T cells and CD8+ T cells from peripheral blood were sorted into separate populations.

From the cysteine through the phenylalanine, the CDR3 covers 15 amino acids. Left in the record is the CDR3 DNA by itself, 45 bases read in frame from the first base. V lost 3 bases and J lost 8 bases, and the count of bases not matched to a germline gene is 7. CDR1 and CDR2 are read off the germline V gene as SGHTA and FQGTGA. The sample originates from a study of OX40 agonist ivuxolimab in advanced cancers. With respect to the entire study: Ivuxolimab, which targeted the costimulatory receptor OX40 (CD134), was an agonistic, fully human IgG2 monoclonal antibody. Intravenous ivuxolimab was administered to patients every 2 weeks at six dose levels: 0.01, 0.1, 0.3, 1.5, 3 and 10 mg/kg. Among the 52 dose-escalation patients, about 19 had hepatocellular carcinoma, around 15 melanoma, 9 renal cell carcinoma and 9 head and neck cancer. In the dose-escalation cohort, nearly 85% of patients were male, and the mean age was approximately 60 years with a range of about 20 to 80. Prior anti-PD-1, anti-PD-L1 or anti-CTLA-4 therapy was permitted, and checkpoint inhibitors had been received by approximately 39% of dose-escalation patients. Partial responses occurred in three dose-escalation patients: two with cutaneous melanoma and one with hepatocellular carcinoma. The purpose of peripheral TCRbeta sequencing was to test whether ivuxolimab changed TCR sequence diversity and led to clonal T-cell expansion. The paper reports the monotherapy dose-escalation portion (N ≈ 52 patients) of the phase I ivuxolimab trial.

Overall study outcomes, separate from this receptor: After ivuxolimab, expanded clones were on average more numerous among CD8+ T cells than among CD4+ T cells. Partial responders in the 0.1-3.0 mg/kg groups had among the lowest normalized peripheral clonal expansion, especially among CD8+ T cells. At doses of 0.1 to 3.0 mg/kg, clonal expansion of both CD4+ and CD8+ T cells in blood was seen between baseline and week 6. Low levels of normalized T-cell clonal expansion were also shown by some nonresponding patients. Antigen specificity was not determined for the clonally expanded peripheral T cells.

The sequence was obtained from an adult with an advanced solid tumor such as melanoma, head and neck, liver or kidney cancer. This receptor chain uses TRBV7-3 and TRBJ1-2, and TRBD1 matches 12 of the central bases. The sequencing here drew on CD4+ or CD8+ T cells sorted from blood, taken in a trial of the OX40 agonist ivuxolimab. The DNA sequence is given as TGTGCCAGCAGCTTGAGGGGACAGGGGGCGGAAGGCTACACCTTC. The resulting protein is CASSLRGQGAEGYTF. The CDR3, completed at both ends by the reference TRBV7-3 and TRBJ1-2 genes, gives the full variable domain GAGVSQTPSNKVTEKGKYVELRCDPISGHTALYWYRQSLGQGPEFLIYFQGTGAADDSGLPNDRFFAVRPEGSVSTLKIQRTERGDSAVYLCASSLRGQGAEGYTFGSGTRLTVV.